Presented here are 27 T cell receptor beta chains from one specimen sequenced in a study of human CD8 memory T cell subsets. It was UMI-labeled 5' RACE by which the TCR beta libraries were made. TCRdb re-called the 5' RACE reads and catalogs CDR3 proteins one per entry, DNA excluded. Its clone listing holds thousands of distinct CDR3 sequences. Source material: CD8+ T cells from PBMCs. The receptors here all came from a human donor in good health.

This clonotype shows up as medium-sized by frequency. The J gene is TRBJ2-5, the V gene TRBV20-1; TCRdb names TRBD2, which stays unverified in the absence of DNA. Germline CDR1 DFQATT, CDR2 SNEGSKA (reference sequence). The CDR3 contains 14 residues. This CDR3 is CSARSGGAYETQYF.

V is TRBV6-1 and J is TRBJ2-7. Germline CDR1 MNHNS, CDR2 SASEGT. This CDR3 has 12 amino acids. The CDR3 region is CASNTGAYEQYF.

This sequence joins TRBV5-1 and TRBJ1-1; TCRdb reports TRBD1, a call that lacks DNA to check it against. Germline values: CDR1 SGHRS, CDR2 YFSETQ. CDR3 size: 12 residues. CDR3: CASSYGGTEAFF.

The rearrangement links TRBV7-9 to TRBJ2-7. CDR1 is SEHNR and CDR2 is FQNEAQ in the germline V gene (reference sequence). This CDR3 spans 13 amino acids. The CDR3 region is CASSPISSDEQYF.

The V and J genes are TRBV28 and TRBJ2-1; TCRdb returns TRBD2, unconfirmable since there is no DNA. The V gene's germline CDR1 is MDHEN and CDR2 SYDVKM. CDR3 size: 15 residues. The CDR3 loop reads CASSPATSGSDEQFF.

The CDR3 protein is CSVGPIGTSGPEQYF. The J gene is TRBJ2-7, the V gene TRBV29-1; there is no DNA to check the TCRdb D call of TRBD2. From germline, CDR1 is SQVTM and CDR2 ANQGSEA. This CDR3 region has 15 residues.

The chain has TRBV6-1 and TRBJ1-5; the D call of TRBD1 rests on TCRdb alone, since no DNA is present to check it. Germline CDR1 is MNHNS and CDR2 is SASEGT. The CDR3 sequence is 15 residues long. CDR3 amino acids: CASSPRGLSNQPQHF.

Measured by frequency, this clonotype is medium-sized. The rearrangement joins TRBV28 to TRBJ1-5. Germline V gene sequence: CDR1 MDHEN, CDR2 SYDVKM. The CDR3 covers 15 residues. The CDR3 loop reads CASSLDAGNNQPQHF.

V usage is TRBV9 and J usage is TRBJ2-3; TCRdb's D gene call, TRBD1, goes unchecked for lack of DNA. The V gene's germline CDR1 is SGDLS and CDR2 YYNGEE. This CDR3 contains 17 residues. CDR3 loop: CASSARGGRTVTDTQYF.

The chain recombines TRBV15 with TRBJ2-2; TCRdb calls TRBD1, which cannot be checked without DNA. Germline CDR1 is LNHNV and CDR2 is YYDKDF (reference sequence). The CDR3 runs 14 residues. CDR3 sequence: CANPGTHYTGELFF.

The V gene is TRBV28, the J gene TRBJ2-7; TCRdb's D call, TRBD2, is unchecked because there is no DNA. CDR3 size: 16 residues. CDR1 is MDHEN, CDR2 SYDVKM, per germline. This chain's CDR3 is CASSRLLAGSSYEQYF.

According to its frequency, this clonotype is medium-sized. The chain combines TRBV12-3 or TRBV12-4 with TRBJ1-2; TCRdb returns TRBD1, unconfirmable since there is no DNA. The CDR3 contains 13 residues. CDR3 region: CASSAGQNYGYTF.

The chain is built from TRBV6-4 and TRBJ2-1; with no DNA, the TCRdb D assignment of TRBD2 cannot be verified. The CDR3 spans 15 residues. CDR1 is MRHNA, CDR2 SNTAGT, per germline. The CDR3 here is CASSPELAGVDEQFF.

The V gene is TRBV5-1, the J gene TRBJ2-7. The germline V gene has CDR1 SGHRS and CDR2 YFSETQ. CDR3 length: 17 amino acids. CDR3 protein: CASSLWGGSGGTYEQYF.

This chain connects TRBV28 to TRBJ2-7; as DNA is missing, the TRBD2 call by TCRdb cannot be tested. Germline V gives CDR1 MDHEN, CDR2 SYDVKM. The CDR3 is 15 residues long. The CDR3 loop is CASRQTSGRLYEQYF.

This chain joins TRBV4-2 and TRBJ2-2; the D call from TCRdb, TRBD1, cannot be confirmed without DNA. The CDR3 spans 15 residues. The germline V gene encodes CDR1 LGHNA and CDR2 YNFKEQ. CDR3 sequence reads: CASSDEGSNTGELFF.

The chain carries TRBV10-3 and TRBJ2-1. This CDR3 has 14 residues. The germline CDR1 and CDR2 sequences are ENHRY and SYGVKD. CDR3 protein: CAISGQSSYNEQFF.

The chain recombines TRBV12-3 or TRBV12-4 with TRBJ1-2; without DNA, the TCRdb call of TRBD1 cannot be checked. This CDR3 has 15 residues. The CDR3 is CASSPTGPANYGYTF.

The J gene is TRBJ2-4, the V gene TRBV7-8; TCRdb indicates TRBD2, and absent DNA this call remains unverified. This CDR3 is 20 amino acids long. Germline assignment: CDR1 SGHVS and CDR2 FQNEAQ. CDR3 loop: CASSSGLAGGPRMAKNIQYF.

This clonotype is medium-sized by frequency. The chain carries TRBV4-3 and TRBJ2-7; TCRdb lists TRBD2, though no DNA is available to test this call. This CDR3 is 19 amino acids long. Per germline, CDR1 LGHNA and CDR2 YSLEER. The CDR3 sequence is CASSQHRGTSGLSSYEQYF.

This chain connects TRBV15 to TRBJ2-1; TCRdb indicates TRBD2, and absent DNA this call remains unverified. This CDR3 region has 17 residues. Germline lookup yields CDR1 LNHNV and CDR2 YYDKDF (reference sequence). CDR3 protein: CATSRDGLFSSYNEQFF.

V is TRBV7-3 and J is TRBJ2-3. This CDR3 region has 13 residues. From germline, CDR1 is SGHTA and CDR2 FQGTGA. The CDR3 here is CASALWVTDTQYF.

The chain carries TRBV5-1 and TRBJ2-1; TCRdb's assignment of TRBD1 cannot be checked, as there is no DNA. Germline CDR1 is SGHRS and CDR2 is YFSETQ. This CDR3 is 14 amino acids long. CDR3 region: CASSGTGVGNEQFF. Using reference TRBV5-1 and TRBJ2-1 for the parts outside the CDR3, the full variable domain is KAGVTQTPRYLIKTRGQQVTLSCSPISGHRSVSWYQQTPGQGLQFLFEYFSETQRNKGNFPGRFSGRQFSNSRSEMNVSTLELGDSALYLCASSGTGVGNEQFFGPGTRLTVL.

The chain couples TRBV7-2 to TRBJ2-7; the TRBD2 assignment by TCRdb is unverifiable without DNA. This CDR3 comprises 17 residues. CDR1 is SGHTA and CDR2 is FQGNSA in the germline V gene. CDR3 in amino acids: CASSFPSGGDLSYEQYF.

The chain uses TRBV7-9 and TRBJ2-5. This CDR3 is 13 amino acids long. CDR1 and CDR2 from the germline V gene are SEHNR and FQNEAQ (reference sequence). The CDR3: CASSPRTEETQYF.

Frequency places this clonotype as medium-sized. The V gene is TRBV29-1, the J gene TRBJ2-1. The CDR3 is 13 amino acids. Germline CDR1 is SQVTM and CDR2 is ANQGSEA. CDR3 in amino acids: CSVNLLGGNEQFF.

The chain links TRBV4-3 to TRBJ2-7; TCRdb selects TRBD2, and the lack of DNA leaves this call unchecked. CDR1 and CDR2 (germline): LGHNA, YSLEER. This CDR3 has 14 residues. The CDR3: CASSQDTRGYEQYF.